This T cell receptor beta chain is drawn from a study of blood T cell repertoires in COVID-19. At the level of the study: COVID-19 samples collected from the United States, Italy and Spain covered acute and convalescent phases.

The CDR3 runs to 15 residues. The V end lost 0 bases, the J end lost 6 bases, and 12 bases lay between the germline ends. CDR1 is LNHNV, CDR2 YYDKDF, per germline (reference sequence). Authors' data handling: Amplified reference gene primers provided the basis for estimating nucleated cell counts. Using immunoSEQ multiplex PCR, the repertoire was profiled, and TCRdb retains in-frame clones only, with some absent. The D gene and trimming were derived from the DNA, and the V and J assignments and clone size from that table. Of about 35,000 clones listed, roughly 86% are singletons. The chain joins TRBV15 to TRBJ1-5; D ambiguous. This clonotype was sampled from a human donor in a cohort sampled during active COVID-19. Sequenced material: peripheral blood. The CDR3 coding sequence is TGTGCCACCAGCAGAGATCGGGGATCGGCTCAGCCCCAGCATTTT. It encodes CATSRDRGSAQPQHF. The whole variable domain, remainder taken from reference TRBV15 and TRBJ1-5, is DAMVIQNPRYQVTQFGKPVTLSCSQTLNHNVMYWYQQKSSQAPKLLFHYYDKDFNNEADTPDNFQSRRPNTSFCFLDIRSPGLGDTAMYLCATSRDRGSAQPQHFGDGTRLSIL.